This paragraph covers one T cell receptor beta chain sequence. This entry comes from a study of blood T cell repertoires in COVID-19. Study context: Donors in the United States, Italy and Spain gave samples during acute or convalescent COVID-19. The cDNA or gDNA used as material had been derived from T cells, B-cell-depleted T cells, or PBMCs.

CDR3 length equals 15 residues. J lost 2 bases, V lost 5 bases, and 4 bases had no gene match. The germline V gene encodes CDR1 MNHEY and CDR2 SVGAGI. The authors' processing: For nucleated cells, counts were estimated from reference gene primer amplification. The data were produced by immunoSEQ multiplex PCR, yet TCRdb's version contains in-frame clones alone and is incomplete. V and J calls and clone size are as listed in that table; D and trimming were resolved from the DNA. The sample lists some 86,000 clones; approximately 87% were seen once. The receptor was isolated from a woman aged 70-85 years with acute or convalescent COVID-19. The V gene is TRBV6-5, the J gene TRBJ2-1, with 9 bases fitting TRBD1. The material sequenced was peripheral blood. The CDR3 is CASSLDRGTYNEQFF. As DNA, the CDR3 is TGTGCCAGCAGTCTTGACAGGGGGACCTACAATGAGCAGTTCTTC.